This is a list of T cell receptor beta chains from one sample in a study of T cell changes during pregnancy in multiple sclerosis. Libraries were prepared by immunoSEQ multiplex PCR; TCRdb keeps only in-frame clonotypes and omits some of them. The table records tens of thousands of clones, just under 95% of them present only once. Sequenced here: peripheral blood, sampled in the third trimester of pregnancy. These receptors all come from a female donor with multiple sclerosis, enrolled in a pregnancy study. Both conserved end residues are part of each CDR3. A D gene is named only where the DNA matches it firmly. Clone size is shown for a subset of rows, as once, few, many or a class of expanded clone.

D,V,J,size,CDR3,DNA
TRBD1,TRBV11-3,TRBJ2-1,-,CASSLGPGGWEQFF,TGTGCCAGCAGCTTAGGGCCAGGGGGCTGGGAGCAGTTCTTC
-,TRBV19,TRBJ2-7,-,CASSIWAGNEQYF,TGTGCCAGTAGTATTTGGGCAGGGAACGAGCAGTACTTC
-,TRBV2,TRBJ2-7,-,CASSPLPARYEQYF,TGTGCCAGCAGCCCCCTCCCTGCTCGGTACGAGCAGTACTTC
-,TRBV14,TRBJ1-1,-,CASSQDSEAYEAFF,TGTGCCAGCAGCCAAGACAGCGAAGCCTATGAGGCTTTCTTT
-,TRBV19,TRBJ1-5,-,CASSRSSGNQPQHF,TGTGCCAGTAGTCGTTCGTCGGGAAATCAGCCCCAGCATTTT
TRBD2,TRBV6-9,TRBJ2-7,-,CASSYWGAGYSYEQYF,TGTGCCAGCAGTTATTGGGGAGCGGGGTACTCCTACGAGCAGTACTTC
-,TRBV2,TRBJ1-5,-,CASSERQQPQHF,TGTGCCAGCAGTGAGAGGCAACAGCCCCAGCATTTT
-,TRBV6-5,TRBJ2-1,once,CASSFNSYNEQFF,TGTGCCAGCAGCTTTAACTCCTACAATGAGCAGTTCTTC
-,TRBV13,TRBJ1-1,-,CASNQGKGTEAFF,TGTGCCAGCAATCAGGGTAAGGGCACTGAAGCTTTCTTT
-,TRBV4-3,TRBJ2-1,-,CASSQRGGHNEQFF,TGCGCCAGCAGCCAACGGGGTGGTCACAATGAGCAGTTCTTC
-,TRBV28,TRBJ2-7,-,CASSSVYEQYF,TGTGCCAGCAGTTCCGTTTACGAGCAGTACTTC
-,TRBV9,TRBJ2-3,-,CASSVGTASTDTQYF,TGTGCCAGCAGCGTAGGGACAGCTAGCACAGATACGCAGTATTTT
TRBD1,TRBV7-9,TRBJ1-1,-,CASSSPGQGHVEAFF,TGTGCCAGCAGCTCCCCGGGACAGGGCCATGTTGAAGCTTTCTTT
-,TRBV19,TRBJ1-2,few,CASTKPGDPLAYGYTF,TGTGCCAGTACAAAGCCCGGAGATCCTCTCGCCTATGGCTACACCTTC
TRBD1,TRBV4-1,TRBJ1-1,once,CASSPLAGQGVNTEAFF,TGCGCCAGCAGCCCTCTCGCGGGACAGGGTGTTAACACTGAAGCTTTCTTT
-,TRBV19,TRBJ2-3,-,CASRVSGADTQYF,TGTGCCAGTAGGGTCTCAGGGGCAGATACGCAGTATTTT